These T cell receptor beta chains were read from a single sample in a study of cytomegalovirus exposure and HLA in healthy donors. Sequencing used immunoSEQ multiplex PCR; TCRdb keeps in-frame clones, though not all of them. In the table there are more than 90,000 clones, approximately 77% of which are singletons. Specimen: PBMCs. These receptors were collected from a man between 45 and 60 years old in good health and CMV-seropositive. Both conserved end residues are part of each CDR3. D genes are given only for firm matches. Clone size is not always given. Where it is, it says once, few, many or a class for expanded clones.

CDR3 protein,clone size,V gene,D gene
CASSYFQGYEQYF,-,TRBV6-6,-
CASSREGQGVTEAFF,-,TRBV4-3,TRBD1
CASSLVGQVANYGYTF,-,TRBV7-2,TRBD1
CASSPDRGLRGNTIYF,few,TRBV18,TRBD1
CASSLGDFTDTQYF,-,TRBV7-9,-
CASRSGQIYNEQFF,-,TRBV6-6,-
CAIGWGQGSGETQYF,-,TRBV10-3,TRBD1
CASHPGRGQSYNSPLHF,-,TRBV5-8,TRBD1
CASSLRGATDTQYF,-,TRBV5-4,-
CASSWGLSSYNSPLHF,-,TRBV28,-
CASSLHGSTEAFF,-,TRBV7-2,-
CASSSTQGNSYEQYF,-,TRBV7-6,TRBD1
CARSRRDREYGYTF,-,TRBV5-3,TRBD1
CASSPGGTSGRASTDTQYF,-,TRBV5-4,TRBD2
CASSQEGARGQPQHF,-,TRBV4-2,-
CASSYGGYFGYTF,-,TRBV13,-
CASSVSSGLSGEQYF,few,TRBV2,TRBD2
CASSQEGAGYTF,-,TRBV11-2,TRBD1
CATFLGGTDTQYF,-,TRBV28,TRBD2
CASSIGGTLNTEAFF,-,TRBV19,-
CASSLDILRGTYEQYF,-,TRBV5-1,-
CASSINSGSLPEQFF,-,TRBV19,TRBD2
CASNIDRGTDTQYF,-,TRBV28,TRBD1
CASSNRGTNYGYTF,-,TRBV18,-
CASSRLAEDTQYF,-,TRBV18,TRBD2
CASSPRRQGDTEAFF,-,TRBV7-9,TRBD1
CASSLGEYYGYTF,-,TRBV5-1,-
CASSEKGTVNNEKLFF,-,TRBV5-1,TRBD1
CASSFRGRSSGANVLTF,-,TRBV4-3,-
CASRERGRGYEQYF,once,TRBV27,-